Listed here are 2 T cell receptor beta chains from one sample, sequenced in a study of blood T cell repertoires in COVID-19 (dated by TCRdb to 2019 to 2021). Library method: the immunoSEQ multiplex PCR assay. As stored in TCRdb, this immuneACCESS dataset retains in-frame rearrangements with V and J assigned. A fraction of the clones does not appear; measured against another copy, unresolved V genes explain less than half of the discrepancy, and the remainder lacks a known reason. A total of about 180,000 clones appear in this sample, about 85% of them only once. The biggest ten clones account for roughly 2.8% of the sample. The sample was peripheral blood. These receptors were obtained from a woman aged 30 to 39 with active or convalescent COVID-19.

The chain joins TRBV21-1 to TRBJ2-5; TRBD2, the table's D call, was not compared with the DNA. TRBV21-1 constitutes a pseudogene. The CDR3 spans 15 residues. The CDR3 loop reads CASSKGYLATQTQYF. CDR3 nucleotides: TGTGCCAGCAGCAAAGGTTACCTAGCGACACAGACCCAGTACTTC.

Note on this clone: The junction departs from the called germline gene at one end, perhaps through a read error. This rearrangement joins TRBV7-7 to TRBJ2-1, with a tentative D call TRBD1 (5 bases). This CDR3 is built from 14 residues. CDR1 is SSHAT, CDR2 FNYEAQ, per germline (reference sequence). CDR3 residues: CASSSTDSYNEQFF. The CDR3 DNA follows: TGTGCTAGCAGCTCGACAGACTCCTACAATGAGCAGTTCTTC.